The sequence of this TCR beta chain was determined in a study of blood T cell repertoires in COVID-19. For the study at large: T cells, B-cell-depleted T cells, or PBMCs supplied cDNA or gDNA.

Original processing methods: Estimation of nucleated cell counts relied on the amplification of reference gene primers. The assay was immunoSEQ multiplex PCR, and TCRdb's table has in-frame clones only and misses some. The V and J calls and clone size are taken from that table; D and trimming were inferred from the DNA. The sample has about 190,000 clones, roughly 80% seen once. This clone was found once. V was pared by 6 bases and J by 2 bases, with 3 bases of the junction left unmatched. The CDR3 is made up of 14 amino acids. Germline V CDR1 and CDR2: LNHDA, SQIVND (reference sequence). The V gene is TRBV19, the J gene TRBJ1-5; TRBD1 agrees at 8 bases. The sequenced sample was peripheral blood. This receptor was taken from a man in his fifties or sixties with acute or convalescent COVID-19. The CDR3: CASSTDRGNQPQHF. CDR3 DNA sequence: TGTGCCAGTAGCACGGACAGGGGCAATCAGCCCCAGCATTTT. Full variable domain (missing parts from reference TRBV19 and TRBJ1-5): DGGITQSPKYLFRKEGQNVTLSCEQNLNHDAMYWYRQDPGQGLRLIYYSQIVNDFQKGDIAEGYSVSREKKESFPLTVTSAQKNPTAFYLCASSTDRGNQPQHFGDGTRLSIL.